This T cell receptor (beta chain) was found in a study of T cell therapy after organ transplantation. Overall study results and limits: Pretherapy CD8 clonality inversely correlated with its fold change after therapy. Antirejection and antiviral medication effects could not be assessed. Post-therapy reconstitution appeared to include transferred and endogenous clonotypes.

As regards this clone: Its antigen is still unknown.

Time point of the sample: 20-29 weeks after completion of therapy. CDR3 length: 17 residues. Trimming removed 2 bases from V and 0 bases from J, with 11 bases in between. Germline CDR1 MDHEN, CDR2 SYDVKM. Sequenced by immunoSEQ multiplex PCR; TCRdb stores in-frame clones only, minus some. The sample contains a few thousand clones, around 76% of which appear only once. This receptor was taken from a human patient who had received a solid organ transplant and had CMV disease. The T cells may come from the graft donor. This chain uses TRBV28 with TRBJ2-6, with D perhaps given as TRBD1 or TRBD2 (5 bases each). The sample consisted of CD8+ T cells from blood, taken after autologous CMV-specific T cell therapy. CDR3 nucleotides: TGTGCCAGCAGTTTACAGGGACCCCTCTCTGGGGCCAACGTCCTGACTTTC. Residues: CASSLQGPLSGANVLTF.